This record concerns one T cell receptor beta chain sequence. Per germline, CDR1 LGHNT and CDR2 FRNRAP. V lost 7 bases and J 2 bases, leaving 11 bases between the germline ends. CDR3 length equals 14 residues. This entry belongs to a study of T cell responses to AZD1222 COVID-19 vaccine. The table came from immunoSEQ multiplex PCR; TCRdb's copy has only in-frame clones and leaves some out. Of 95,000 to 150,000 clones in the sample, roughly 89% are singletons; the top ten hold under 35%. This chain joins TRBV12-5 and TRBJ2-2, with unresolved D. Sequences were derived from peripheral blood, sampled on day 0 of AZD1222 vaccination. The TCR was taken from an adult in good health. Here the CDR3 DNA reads TGTGCTAGTGAATCGGGCTCAAACACCGGGGAGCTGTTTTTT. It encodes CASESGSNTGELFF.